This is a list of T cell receptor beta chains from one sample in a study of blood T cell repertoires in COVID-19. Data came from immunoSEQ multiplex PCR; TCRdb stores just in-frame clones and leaves some out. The data contain 150,000 to 180,000 clones, 65% to 90% of them singletons. Material: peripheral blood. The receptor source for this set is a woman aged 55 to 70 with COVID-19, enrolled during active disease. Each CDR3 is given with its conserved first and last residue. The order of the fields is J gene, clone size, D gene, V gene, CDR3 DNA, CDR3 protein. A D gene is named only where the DNA matches it firmly. A clone size is listed for some rows: how often the clone was seen (once, few, many), or a class if it is expanded.

j_call: TRBJ1-1; clone_size: .; d_call: .; v_call: TRBV4-2; cdr3_nt: TGTGCCAGCAGCCAAGATCGGCAGGCGAAGATGAACACTGAAGCTTTCTTT; cdr3_aa: CASSQDRQAKMNTEAFF
j_call: TRBJ1-2; clone_size: few; d_call: .; v_call: TRBV6-5; cdr3_nt: TGTGCCAGCAGGCCTACAGGGCGCTATGGCTACACCTTC; cdr3_aa: CASRPTGRYGYTF
j_call: TRBJ1-1; clone_size: .; d_call: TRBD1; v_call: TRBV6-5; cdr3_nt: TGTGCCAGCACGAGGGGGCGCAGGAACACTGAAGCTTTCTTT; cdr3_aa: CASTRGRRNTEAFF
j_call: TRBJ1-2; clone_size: .; d_call: TRBD1; v_call: TRBV11-2; cdr3_nt: TGTGCCAGCAGCCGTCGACAGGGGGTGGAAGGCTACACCTTC; cdr3_aa: CASSRRQGVEGYTF
j_call: TRBJ1-1; clone_size: .; d_call: .; v_call: TRBV24-1; cdr3_nt: TGTGCCACCCAAGGCAGGGGAGAAGGTGAAGCTTTCTTT; cdr3_aa: CATQGRGEGEAFF
j_call: TRBJ1-5; clone_size: .; d_call: .; v_call: TRBV19; cdr3_nt: TGTGCCAGTAGTGTATACAGGGATAGCAATCAGCCCCAGCATTTT; cdr3_aa: CASSVYRDSNQPQHF
j_call: TRBJ2-3; clone_size: .; d_call: TRBD2; v_call: TRBV5-1; cdr3_nt: TGCGCCAGCAGCCCCACGACTAGCGGGGGTCCCGATACGCAGTATTTT; cdr3_aa: CASSPTTSGGPDTQYF
j_call: TRBJ1-5; clone_size: few; d_call: .; v_call: TRBV19; cdr3_nt: TGTGCCAGTACCCGGAGGGCTGGCAATCAGCCCCAGCATTTT; cdr3_aa: CASTRRAGNQPQHF
j_call: TRBJ1-2; clone_size: .; d_call: .; v_call: TRBV6-5; cdr3_nt: TGTGCCAGCAGTCGGACAGTGGCTAACTATGGCTACACCTTC; cdr3_aa: CASSRTVANYGYTF
j_call: TRBJ1-6; clone_size: .; d_call: .; v_call: TRBV9; cdr3_nt: TGTGCCAGCAGCGGAGGGACCCGGGGGTCTAATTCACCCCTCCACTTT; cdr3_aa: CASSGGTRGSNSPLHF
j_call: TRBJ1-3; clone_size: .; d_call: .; v_call: TRBV5-1; cdr3_nt: TGCGCCAGCACCCTTGGAACAGGGAGAGTTAGAAACACCATATATTTT; cdr3_aa: CASTLGTGRVRNTIYF
j_call: TRBJ2-3; clone_size: .; d_call: TRBD2; v_call: TRBV3-1/TRBV3-2; cdr3_nt: TGTGCCAGCAGCCGCCCGGGACTAGGCACAGATACGCAGTATTTT; cdr3_aa: CASSRPGLGTDTQYF
j_call: TRBJ2-2; clone_size: once; d_call: .; v_call: TRBV5-6; cdr3_nt: TGTGCCAGCAGCCGTTTGGGGGGAGGCTGGACCGGGGAGCTGTTTTTT; cdr3_aa: CASSRLGGGWTGELFF
j_call: TRBJ1-1; clone_size: .; d_call: .; v_call: TRBV27; cdr3_nt: TGTGCCAGCAGTGACAGGTTCGGGTACACTGAAGCTTTCTTT; cdr3_aa: CASSDRFGYTEAFF
j_call: TRBJ1-1; clone_size: .; d_call: TRBD1; v_call: TRBV7-8; cdr3_nt: TGTGCCAGCAGCTCGACTCGGACAGGGCGGACAAGGACTGAAGCTTTCTTT; cdr3_aa: CASSSTRTGRTRTEAFF
j_call: TRBJ1-1; clone_size: .; d_call: .; v_call: TRBV20-1; cdr3_nt: TGCAGTGCCGTAACCTTTGAGGAAGCTTTCTTT; cdr3_aa: CSAVTFEEAFF
j_call: TRBJ2-5; clone_size: .; d_call: TRBD2; v_call: TRBV9; cdr3_nt: TGTGCCAGCAGCGGAAGCGGTAGCGGGGAGACCCAGTACTTC; cdr3_aa: CASSGSGSGETQYF
j_call: TRBJ2-1; clone_size: .; d_call: TRBD2; v_call: TRBV30; cdr3_nt: TGTGCCTGGACTAGCGGGGGGCACTTTTACAATGAGCAGTTCTTC; cdr3_aa: CAWTSGGHFYNEQFF
j_call: TRBJ1-1; clone_size: .; d_call: .; v_call: TRBV6-5; cdr3_nt: TGTGCCAGCAGCCGAGCCAAAACAGGGAACACTGAAGCTTTCTTT; cdr3_aa: CASSRAKTGNTEAFF
j_call: TRBJ2-1; clone_size: .; d_call: .; v_call: TRBV30; cdr3_nt: TGTGCCTGGAGAGATTCAGGGAGGAATGAGCAGTTCTTC; cdr3_aa: CAWRDSGRNEQFF
j_call: TRBJ1-2; clone_size: .; d_call: TRBD1; v_call: TRBV5-1; cdr3_nt: TGCGCCAGCGGGTCCCAAGTACAGGGGGCGAGTGGCTACACCTTC; cdr3_aa: CASGSQVQGASGYTF
j_call: TRBJ1-6; clone_size: .; d_call: TRBD1; v_call: TRBV6-5; cdr3_nt: TGTGCCAGCAGTAAGACAGGGGGCTCTAATTCACCCCTCCACTTT; cdr3_aa: CASSKTGGSNSPLHF
j_call: TRBJ2-5; clone_size: .; d_call: .; v_call: TRBV2; cdr3_nt: TGTGCCAGCAGTGACTCCGGGACAACAAAAGAGACCCAGTACTTC; cdr3_aa: CASSDSGTTKETQYF
j_call: TRBJ2-7; clone_size: .; d_call: TRBD2; v_call: TRBV19; cdr3_nt: TGTGCCAGTAGCCCGGACCAACCGGGAGGTTACGAGCAGTACTTC; cdr3_aa: CASSPDQPGGYEQYF
j_call: TRBJ2-7; clone_size: .; d_call: TRBD1; v_call: TRBV6-5; cdr3_nt: TGTGCCAGCTCTCGGAAGGGGGCAAGCTCCTACGAGCAGTACTTC; cdr3_aa: CASSRKGASSYEQYF
j_call: TRBJ2-3; clone_size: .; d_call: TRBD2; v_call: TRBV27; cdr3_nt: TGTGCCAGCAGAACTAGCGGGGGACCAGATACGCAGTATTTT; cdr3_aa: CASRTSGGPDTQYF
j_call: TRBJ2-1; clone_size: .; d_call: TRBD2; v_call: TRBV5-1; cdr3_nt: TGCGCCAGCAGCCGGGGGGCGGGAGGGGCCTACAATGAGCAGTTCTTC; cdr3_aa: CASSRGAGGAYNEQFF
j_call: TRBJ1-4; clone_size: .; d_call: TRBD1; v_call: TRBV5-1; cdr3_nt: TGCGCCAGCAGCACCCCGGGACAGGGGAAAAAACTGTTTTTT; cdr3_aa: CASSTPGQGKKLFF
j_call: TRBJ2-2; clone_size: .; d_call: .; v_call: TRBV4-1; cdr3_nt: TGCGCCAGCAGCCAAGAGCCAATCGCCGAGGAGAACACCGGGGAGCTGTTTTTT; cdr3_aa: CASSQEPIAEENTGELFF
j_call: TRBJ1-2; clone_size: .; d_call: .; v_call: TRBV19; cdr3_nt: TGTGCCAGTAGTATAAGTCGCGGGGGATCCTATGGCTACACCTTC; cdr3_aa: CASSISRGGSYGYTF
j_call: TRBJ2-7; clone_size: .; d_call: TRBD1; v_call: TRBV7-9; cdr3_nt: TGTGCCAGGTTTACGGGACAGGGGGCTGCCGAGCAGTACTTC; cdr3_aa: CARFTGQGAAEQYF
j_call: TRBJ2-1; clone_size: .; d_call: .; v_call: TRBV7-8; cdr3_nt: TGTGCCAGCAGCTTAGCCCTAGATAACAATGAGCAGTTCTTC; cdr3_aa: CASSLALDNNEQFF
j_call: TRBJ1-2; clone_size: .; d_call: .; v_call: TRBV14; cdr3_nt: TGTGCCAGCAGCCGGTCCTTCACAGGGAACTATGGCTACACCTTC; cdr3_aa: CASSRSFTGNYGYTF
j_call: TRBJ2-3; clone_size: few; d_call: .; v_call: TRBV10-3; cdr3_nt: TGTGCCACCCTAGAGGGGGGGGTCGCAGATACGCAGTATTTT; cdr3_aa: CATLEGGVADTQYF
j_call: TRBJ1-1; clone_size: .; d_call: TRBD1; v_call: TRBV19; cdr3_nt: TGTGCCAGTACCCAGGGGGCAATGAACACTGAAGCTTTCTTT; cdr3_aa: CASTQGAMNTEAFF
j_call: TRBJ1-5; clone_size: .; d_call: .; v_call: TRBV19; cdr3_nt: TGTGCCAGTAGTCAGGGGAATGGCAATCAGCCCCAGCATTTT; cdr3_aa: CASSQGNGNQPQHF
j_call: TRBJ1-5; clone_size: .; d_call: TRBD1; v_call: TRBV19; cdr3_nt: TGTGCCACGCAGACAGGGAGCTACAGCAATCAGCCCCAGCATTTT; cdr3_aa: CATQTGSYSNQPQHF
j_call: TRBJ1-4; clone_size: .; d_call: TRBD1; v_call: TRBV7-8; cdr3_nt: TGTGCCAGCAGCTTAGATTGGAACAGGGGGAATGAAAAACTGTTTTTT; cdr3_aa: CASSLDWNRGNEKLFF
j_call: TRBJ1-5; clone_size: few; d_call: .; v_call: TRBV5-1; cdr3_nt: TGCGCCAGCAGCCCAGGTTGGGCTAATAGCAATCAGCCCCAGCATTTT; cdr3_aa: CASSPGWANSNQPQHF
j_call: TRBJ2-3; clone_size: .; d_call: TRBD2; v_call: TRBV6-1; cdr3_nt: TGTGCCAGCAGTGTACGGCTAGCGGGAGCCCCCGCTAGCACAGATACGCAGTATTTT; cdr3_aa: CASSVRLAGAPASTDTQYF
j_call: TRBJ2-5; clone_size: .; d_call: TRBD1; v_call: TRBV25-1; cdr3_nt: TGTGCCAGCAGTGAGGGACAGGGGGTTACCCAGTACTTC; cdr3_aa: CASSEGQGVTQYF
j_call: TRBJ1-1; clone_size: few; d_call: .; v_call: TRBV9; cdr3_nt: TGTGCCAGCAGCCCCGGGACATCGAACACTGAAGCTTTCTTT; cdr3_aa: CASSPGTSNTEAFF
j_call: TRBJ1-5; clone_size: .; d_call: TRBD1; v_call: TRBV19; cdr3_nt: TGTGCCAGTAGTATCTCAAGCGTCGTCAGGGGGAATCAGCCCCAGCATTTT; cdr3_aa: CASSISSVVRGNQPQHF
j_call: TRBJ1-2; clone_size: .; d_call: .; v_call: TRBV10-3; cdr3_nt: TGTGCCATCAGTGGGGAGCGGAACTACACCTTC; cdr3_aa: CAISGERNYTF
j_call: TRBJ2-1; clone_size: few; d_call: TRBD2; v_call: TRBV20-1; cdr3_nt: TGCAGTGCTAGTTCTCAAGCGGGGGGCTACAATGAGCAGTTCTTC; cdr3_aa: CSASSQAGGYNEQFF
j_call: TRBJ1-2; clone_size: .; d_call: .; v_call: TRBV2; cdr3_nt: TGTGCCAGCAGTGAACGGGGTAGGGCCGCCCTGTATGGCTACACCTTC; cdr3_aa: CASSERGRAALYGYTF
j_call: TRBJ1-1; clone_size: .; d_call: TRBD1; v_call: TRBV14; cdr3_nt: TGTGCCAGCAGCCAGAGGGGGCGGGTAGAAGCTTTCTTT; cdr3_aa: CASSQRGRVEAFF
j_call: TRBJ2-1; clone_size: .; d_call: TRBD2; v_call: TRBV19; cdr3_nt: TGTGCCAGTAGTATACCACGAGCGGGGAGGACCTACAATGAGCAGTTCTTC; cdr3_aa: CASSIPRAGRTYNEQFF
j_call: TRBJ2-1; clone_size: .; d_call: .; v_call: TRBV5-1; cdr3_nt: TGCGCCAGCAGCAGCCAGGGGACGCCCGGGAGGGAGCAGTTCTTC; cdr3_aa: CASSSQGTPGREQFF
j_call: TRBJ2-3; clone_size: .; d_call: TRBD2; v_call: TRBV7-9; cdr3_nt: TGTGCCAGCAGCACCGGGACTAGCGGGAGTTTCACAGATACGCAGTATTTT; cdr3_aa: CASSTGTSGSFTDTQYF
j_call: TRBJ1-3; clone_size: .; d_call: .; v_call: TRBV12-3/TRBV12-4; cdr3_nt: TGTGCCAGCAGTTTCTTCTCTGGAAACACCATATATTTT; cdr3_aa: CASSFFSGNTIYF
j_call: TRBJ1-5; clone_size: .; d_call: .; v_call: TRBV6-1; cdr3_nt: TGTGCCAGCAGTGAAGGGGGCCCCTGGGCCCAGCATTTT; cdr3_aa: CASSEGGPWAQHF
j_call: TRBJ2-1; clone_size: .; d_call: .; v_call: TRBV5-4; cdr3_nt: TGTGCCAGCAGCTTAGGGGGAGTGAAGTACAATGAGCAGTTCTTC; cdr3_aa: CASSLGGVKYNEQFF
j_call: TRBJ1-6; clone_size: few; d_call: .; v_call: TRBV15; cdr3_nt: TGTGCCACCAGCAGAGAATGGGAAGGGACTACTAATTCACCCCTCCACTTT; cdr3_aa: CATSREWEGTTNSPLHF
j_call: TRBJ1-4; clone_size: once; d_call: TRBD1; v_call: TRBV7-2; cdr3_nt: TGTGCCAGCAGCTTAGGGGACAGGGGGCAAACTAATGAAAAACTGTTTTTT; cdr3_aa: CASSLGDRGQTNEKLFF
j_call: TRBJ2-1; clone_size: .; d_call: TRBD2; v_call: TRBV7-3; cdr3_nt: TGTGCCAGCAGCTTAGTGGGCCTAGCGGGGTCGAGCTCCTACAATGAGCAGTTCTTC; cdr3_aa: CASSLVGLAGSSSYNEQFF
j_call: TRBJ2-2; clone_size: .; d_call: TRBD2; v_call: TRBV6-5; cdr3_nt: TGTGCCAGCAGGCTAAGCGGGACGAACACCGGGGAGCTGTTTTTT; cdr3_aa: CASRLSGTNTGELFF
j_call: TRBJ1-1; clone_size: .; d_call: .; v_call: TRBV30; cdr3_nt: TGTGCCTGGAGCGCCGGGAGGGGCAACACTGAAGCTTTCTTT; cdr3_aa: CAWSAGRGNTEAFF
j_call: TRBJ1-4; clone_size: .; d_call: .; v_call: TRBV7-8; cdr3_nt: TGTGCCAGCAGCCGAATTCAGGGGGAAAAACTGTTTTTT; cdr3_aa: CASSRIQGEKLFF
j_call: TRBJ1-3; clone_size: .; d_call: .; v_call: TRBV13; cdr3_nt: TGTGCCAGCAGCCGAAGCCGCAGAAACACCATATATTTT; cdr3_aa: CASSRSRRNTIYF